A selection of T cell receptor beta chains follows, all from one sample in a study of blood T cell repertoires in COVID-19. TCRdb keeps only in-frame clones here, not all; method: immunoSEQ multiplex PCR. The repertoire holds about 200,000 clones, with less than 95% as singletons. The sample comprised peripheral blood. The receptors were gathered from a man aged 25-45 years with COVID-19, enrolled during active disease. CDR3s leave out the opening cysteine and the closing phenylalanine or tryptophan. Fields, in order: J gene, V gene, clone size, CDR3 protein. Rows give clone size only sometimes, using once, few, many, or a class for an expanded clone.

TRBJ1-2	TRBV29-1	.	SVGQIINYGYT
TRBJ2-2	TRBV2	.	ASSEDYRYGGENTGELF
TRBJ1-5	TRBV19	.	ASSIQGSNQPQH
TRBJ2-7	TRBV6-5	once	ASTLAPYEQY
TRBJ2-7	TRBV7-9	once	ASSLGTGGAYEQY
TRBJ1-4	TRBV11-2	.	ASSHPGQLNEKLF
TRBJ2-2	TRBV10-3	.	AIGGLAGTGELF
TRBJ2-7	TRBV6-1	.	ASSDSRVEY
TRBJ2-3	TRBV6-5	.	ASSYSSGGAADTQY
TRBJ1-1	TRBV18	.	ASSPWQENTEAF
TRBJ1-2	TRBV6-5	once	ASSKALGGVGGYT
TRBJ2-3	TRBV19	few	ASSRGGGLNTDTQY
TRBJ2-4	TRBV5-6	.	ASSWAPAVAKNIQY
TRBJ1-5	TRBV5-1	.	ASSLSGGEGQPQH
TRBJ2-7	TRBV3-1/TRBV3-2	.	ASSHGTRNAYEQY
TRBJ1-2	TRBV13	.	ASSLGQARGYT
TRBJ1-5	TRBV7-2	.	ASSLSGSSNQPQH
TRBJ1-5	TRBV3-1/TRBV3-2	.	ASSQVGGGQPQH
TRBJ2-3	TRBV7-2	once	ASSRVRTGTDTQY
TRBJ1-2	TRBV11-2	.	ASSLEGGYGYT
TRBJ1-3	TRBV6-5	.	AVHRVSGNTIY
TRBJ1-2	TRBV24-1	.	ATSDGTAYGYT
TRBJ2-1	TRBV6-5	once	ASSYSDRSNEQF
TRBJ1-5	TRBV19	.	ASSPTGVGQPQH
TRBJ1-2	TRBV19	.	ASSVTGTDYGYT
TRBJ2-1	TRBV5-1	.	ASSFDSGGANEQF